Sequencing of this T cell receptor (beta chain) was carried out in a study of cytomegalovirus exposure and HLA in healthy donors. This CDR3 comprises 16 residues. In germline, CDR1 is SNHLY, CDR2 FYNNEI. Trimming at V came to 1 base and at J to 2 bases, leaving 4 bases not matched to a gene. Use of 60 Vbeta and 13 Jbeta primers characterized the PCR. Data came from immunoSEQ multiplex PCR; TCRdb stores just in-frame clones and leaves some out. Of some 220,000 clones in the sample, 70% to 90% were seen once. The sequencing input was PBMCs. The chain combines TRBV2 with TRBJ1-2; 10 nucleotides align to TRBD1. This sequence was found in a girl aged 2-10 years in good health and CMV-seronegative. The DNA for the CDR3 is TGTGCCAGCAGTGAAGGGCCGGGACAGGGGAACTATGGCTACACCTTC. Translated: CASSEGPGQGNYGYTF.